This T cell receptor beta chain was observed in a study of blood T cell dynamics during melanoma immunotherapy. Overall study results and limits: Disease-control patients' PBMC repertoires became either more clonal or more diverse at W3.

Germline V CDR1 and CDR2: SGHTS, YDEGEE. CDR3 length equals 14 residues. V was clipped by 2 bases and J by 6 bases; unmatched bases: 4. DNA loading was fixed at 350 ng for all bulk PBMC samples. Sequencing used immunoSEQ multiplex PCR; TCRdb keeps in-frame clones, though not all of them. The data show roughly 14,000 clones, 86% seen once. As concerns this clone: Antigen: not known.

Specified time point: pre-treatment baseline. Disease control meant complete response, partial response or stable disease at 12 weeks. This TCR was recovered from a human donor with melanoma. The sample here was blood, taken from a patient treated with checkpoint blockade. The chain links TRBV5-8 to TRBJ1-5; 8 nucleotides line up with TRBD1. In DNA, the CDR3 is TGTGCCAGCAGCTTAGGGACAGGTTTTCAGCCCCAGCATTTT. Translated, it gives CASSLGTGFQPQHF.